This entry describes one T cell receptor (beta chain). The target antigen is unknown. The data stem from a study of OX40 agonist ivuxolimab in advanced cancers. Study at large: Ivuxolimab was delivered to patients intravenously every 2 weeks at doses spanning 0.01 to 10 mg/kg.

The repertoire was sequenced with immunoSEQ multiplex PCR; TCRdb's copy has only in-frame clones and lacks some. The sample contains 40,000 or so clones, about 72% of which appear only once. Study results and caveats: Researchers report that CD8+ T cells had, on average, more expanded clones than CD4+.

At baseline, cycle 4 day 1, and cycle 7 day 1, blood was sampled. In germline, CDR1 is SGDLS, CDR2 YYNGEE. The CDR3 spans 14 residues. V lost 0 bases to trimming and J lost 0 bases, with 7 bases between them. The V call is TRBV9, the J call TRBJ2-7, with D hard to call. The clonotype comes from an adult with an advanced solid tumor such as melanoma, head and neck, liver or kidney cancer. Sequencing was performed on CD4+ or CD8+ T cells sorted from blood, taken in a trial of the OX40 agonist ivuxolimab. The CDR3 DNA reads as TGTGCCAGCAGCGTAGGGCGCGGCTCCTACGAGCAGTACTTC. It specifies CASSVGRGSYEQYF.